The 18 T cell receptor beta chains below were found in one sample sequenced in a study of blood T cell repertoires in COVID-19. The table came from immunoSEQ multiplex PCR; TCRdb's copy has only in-frame clones and leaves some out. The sample holds more than 100,000 clones, approximately 87% seen once. Sequencing was performed on peripheral blood. The source is a man aged 45-60 years with active COVID-19.

The rearrangement joins TRBV3-1 (or the pseudogene TRBV3-2) to TRBJ2-7; D is unclear. With 1 base removed from V and 7 bases from J, the gap between germline ends came to 14 bases. CDR3 length: 14 amino acids. The germline V gene encodes CDR1 LGHDT and CDR2 YNNKEL (reference sequence). The CDR3, as DNA: TGTGCCAGCAGCCAAGTCGAGACACCCTGGGAGCAGTACTTC. Amino acids: CASSQVETPWEQYF.

The J gene is TRBJ2-1, the V gene TRBV2; tentatively, D is TRBD2 (6 bases). Looked up from germline, CDR1 is SNHLY and CDR2 is FYNNEI. The CDR3 length is 13 residues. Trimming removed 7 bases from V and 1 base from J, with 8 bases in between. CDR3 region: CASNGGSYNEQFF. In DNA, the CDR3 is TGTGCCAGCAATGGAGGGTCCTACAATGAGCAGTTCTTC.

The rearrangement uses TRBV15 and TRBJ1-5; the D gene is possibly TRBD1 (5 bases). Germline CDR1 and CDR2: LNHNV and YYDKDF (reference sequence). CDR3 length: 14 amino acids. V dropped 4 bases and J dropped 4 bases, with 11 bases sitting between them. For the CDR3, the DNA is TGTGCCACCAGCACTCAAAGGGGTAATCAGCCCCAGCATTTT. Its protein is CATSTQRGNQPQHF.

The rearrangement uses TRBV7-2 and TRBJ2-6; D not certain. The CDR3 runs to 16 residues. The V end was cut by 3 bases, the J end by 0 bases, with 9 bases between. The germline V gene encodes CDR1 SGHTA and CDR2 FQGNSA. The CDR3 DNA reads TGTGCCAGCAGCTTTAACGGTTACTCTGGGGCCAACGTCCTGACTTTC. This translates into CASSFNGYSGANVLTF.

The sample holds a few counts of this clone. The chain carries TRBV5-1 and TRBJ2-2; 7 positions agree with TRBD2. Germline CDR1 and CDR2: SGHRS and YFSETQ. Trimming took 7 bases from V and 1 from J; bases not matched to a gene: 7. There are 15 residues in the CDR3. The CDR3 sequence: CASALGGWNTGELFF. As DNA, the CDR3 is TGCGCCAGCGCCCTGGGAGGGTGGAACACCGGGGAGCTGTTTTTT.

J is TRBJ1-2 and V is TRBV5-1, with a possible D match to TRBD1 (6 bases). The CDR3 covers 17 residues. Deletions cut 5 bases from V and 1 base from J, with 21 bases between. Germline lookup yields CDR1 SGHRS and CDR2 YFSETQ. This CDR3 reads CASSSGGTASLNYGYTF. For the CDR3, the DNA is TGCGCCAGCAGTAGCGGGGGCACGGCCAGCCTTAACTATGGCTACACCTTC. The full variable domain, its missing parts supplied by reference TRBV5-1 and TRBJ1-2, is KAGVTQTPRYLIKTRGQQVTLSCSPISGHRSVSWYQQTPGQGLQFLFEYFSETQRNKGNFPGRFSGRQFSNSRSEMNVSTLELGDSALYLCASSSGGTASLNYGYTFGSGTRLTVV.

CDR3 protein: CASSLAGETEAFF. CDR3 DNA sequence: TGCGCCAGCAGCTTGGCTGGGGAGACTGAAGCTTTCTTT. The genes are TRBV5-1 and TRBJ1-1; D is unresolved. The germline V gene encodes CDR1 SGHRS and CDR2 YFSETQ. The length of the CDR3 is 13 residues. Deletions cut 0 bases from V and 5 bases from J, with 8 bases between.

The CDR3 region has the DNA TGTGCCAGCAGCCAAGGACAGAGTCCATCAGGCGAGCAGTACTTC. Its protein is CASSQGQSPSGEQYF. The gene calls are TRBV28 and TRBJ2-7; a weak D match, TRBD1 (6 bases). The germline gives CDR1 MDHEN, CDR2 SYDVKM. CDR3 length: 15 residues. With 6 bases removed from V and 6 bases from J, the gap between germline ends came to 21 bases. Supplemented by reference TRBV28 and TRBJ2-7, the full variable domain reads DVKVTQSSRYLVKRTGEKVFLECVQDMDHENMFWYRQDPGLGLRLIYFSYDVKMKEKGDIPEGYSVSREKKERFSLILESASTNQTSMYLCASSQGQSPSGEQYFGPGTRLTVT.

The chain carries TRBV5-4 and TRBJ1-1; D remains unclear. Trimming removed 1 base at V and 10 bases at J, with 14 bases between. Germline V gene sequence: CDR1 SGHNT, CDR2 YYREEE (reference sequence). CDR3 length: 13 amino acids. CDR3 sequence reads: CASSLSGENIAFF. Written as DNA, the CDR3 is TGTGCCAGCAGCTTGAGCGGAGAGAATATAGCTTTCTTT.

In this sample, this clone turned up many times. The chain carries TRBV19 and TRBJ2-5; 9 bases match TRBD2. The length of the CDR3 is 15 residues. V shed 4 bases and J 7 bases; nucleotides not matched to a gene: 10. CDR1 is LNHDA, CDR2 SQIVND, per germline (reference sequence). The CDR3 DNA sequence: TGTGCCAGTAGTAGGGGTAGCGGGGGTCCTGCGACCCAGTACTTC. The encoded protein is CASSRGSGGPATQYF.

The V and J genes are TRBV12-3 or TRBV12-4 and TRBJ1-1, with D unclear. V was trimmed by 3 bases and J by 3 bases, leaving 5 bases between them. The CDR3 sequence is 12 residues long. CDR3 bases: TGTGCCAGCAGTTTTAGCGACACTGAAGCTTTCTTT. Translation gives CASSFSDTEAFF.

CDR3 amino acids: CASSLGGLADQETQYF. CDR3 in DNA: TGTGCCAGCAGCTTGGGGGGGCTAGCGGACCAAGAGACCCAGTACTTC. The genes are TRBV11-2 and TRBJ2-5, with D perhaps matching TRBD2 (7 bases). The CDR3 is 16 residues long. Germline V gene data show CDR1 as SGHAT and CDR2 as FQNNGV. Trimming removed 3 bases from V and 0 bases from J, with 14 bases in between.

The chain has TRBV19 and TRBJ1-5, with a weak D call TRBD1 (6 bases). The CDR3 sequence is 14 residues long. Germline loops: CDR1 LNHDA, CDR2 SQIVND (reference sequence). Trimming cost V 4 bases and J 6 bases, with 13 bases left between them. The CDR3 DNA sequence: TGTGCCAGTAGTAACGCGGGGGCCGGTCAGCCCCAGCATTTT. Its translation is CASSNAGAGQPQHF.

This clone was detected a few times. V usage is TRBV2 and J usage is TRBJ2-7; possibly TRBD1 for D (6 bases). Trimming took 0 bases from V and 6 from J, leaving 18 bases between them. The germline V gene encodes CDR1 SNHLY and CDR2 FYNNEI. The CDR3 covers 16 residues. The CDR3 DNA is TGTGCCAGCAGTGAAGCGCTTCAGGGGATGGGGTTCGAGCAGTACTTC. This sequence encodes CASSEALQGMGFEQYF. Complete variable domain (other parts from reference TRBV2 and TRBJ2-7): EPEVTQTPSHQVTQMGQEVILRCVPISNHLYFYWYRQILGQKVEFLVSFYNNEISEKSEIFDDQFSVERPDGSNFTLKIRSTKLEDSAMYFCASSEALQGMGFEQYFGPGTRLTVT.

The chain couples TRBV13 to TRBJ2-4; 8 bases align to TRBD1. The CDR3 sequence is 13 residues long. The junction had 0 bases not matched to a gene; V was cut back by 0 bases and J by 8 bases. Germline V CDR1 and CDR2: PRHDT, FYEKMQ (reference sequence). The CDR3 loop reads CASSLGRGHIQYF. The CDR3 nucleotides read TGTGCCAGCAGCTTAGGCAGGGGGCACATTCAGTACTTC.

The chain links TRBV5-1 to TRBJ1-4, with 9 bases fitting TRBD1. Germline V gives CDR1 SGHRS, CDR2 YFSETQ. V lost 0 bases to trimming and J lost 5 bases; unmatched junction nucleotides: 8. The CDR3 runs to 17 residues. CDR3 in DNA: TGCGCCAGCAGCTTGGATCGCGGGACAGGGACGAATGAAAAACTGTTTTTT. It codes for CASSLDRGTGTNEKLFF.

Here the CDR3 reads CASSPPDRGLGYTF. The CDR3 DNA is TGTGCCAGCTCACCACCTGACAGGGGGCTTGGCTACACCTTC. The chain recombines TRBV18 with TRBJ1-2, with TRBD1 identical over 10 bases. Germline CDR1 KGHSH, CDR2 LQKENI. This CDR3 region has 14 residues. Germline trimming cut 0 bases from V and 7 bases from J; bases unmatched to any gene: 2. The full variable domain, completed using reference TRBV18 and TRBJ1-2, is NAGVMQNPRHLVRRRGQEARLRCSPMKGHSHVYWYRQLPEEGLKFMVYLQKENIIDESGMPKERFSAEFPKEGPSILRIQQVVRGDSAAYFCASSPPDRGLGYTFGSGTRLTVV.

The gene calls are TRBV14 and TRBJ2-5, with unresolved D. CDR1 and CDR2 (germline): SGHDN, FVKESK. Between the trimmed V and J ends, which lost 3 bases and 8 bases, there was a span of 7 bases. The CDR3 spans 11 residues. CDR3 protein: CASSQGRTQYF. The CDR3 nucleotides read TGTGCCAGCAGCCAGGGCCGAACCCAGTACTTC.